This T cell receptor (beta chain) was profiled in a study of CD8 T cells in ankylosing spondylitis (dated by TCRdb to about 2017). Describing the broader study: To find TCR variants linked to disease, the study profiled T cell receptor beta repertoires in ankylosing spondylitis patients and healthy donors. In total, the full study cohort was made up of some 100 healthy donors and approximately 24 ankylosing spondylitis patients. Samples of peripheral blood were taken, and for ankylosing spondylitis patients, synovial fluid was collected as well.

The junction shows trimming of 4 bases on V and 7 bases on J, plus 14 bases between the germline ends. Reading the germline V gene (reference sequence) gives CDR1 MNHNY and CDR2 SVGAGI. The CDR3 covers 13 residues, taking in both the cysteine and the phenylalanine. Left in the record is the CDR3 DNA by itself, 39 bases read in frame from the first base. TCRdb lists the instrument as Illumina HiSeq 2500. Quantitative 5'-RACE with molecular barcodes was the method used to prepare the TCR beta libraries. As for the original processing: To identify disease-linked TCR variants, a new computational method was used, one built on a probabilistic model of VDJ rearrangement. TCRdb reprocessing: public reads trimmed at Q25 with fastp, clones called with MiXCR, in-frame beta chains kept. Records with the same CDR3 protein are collapsed into one entry carrying the most frequent genes and DNA. These V and J calls originate from TCRdb's pipeline instead of the authors' own analysis. Counted in this sample were about 160,000 distinct CDR3 sequences; roughly 10% of them appeared once. The ten top clones hold roughly 16% of the sample.

In its sample, this clonotype was seen a few times. The specificity of this receptor is unknown. Qualities for individual bases were not recorded, and no much larger clone is one base off. Overall study results and their limits: According to the report, matched synovial fluid samples from ankylosing spondylitis patients were significantly enriched for the disease-linked clones. The disease-linked clones showed a CD8+ phenotype and occurred at relatively low frequencies in peripheral blood. Blood from ankylosing spondylitis patients appeared to be characterized by a TCR beta motif made up of under 10 highly homologous amino acid variants. Some TCR beta motif variants had previously been reported in synovial fluid and blood of reactive arthritis patients, which suggested common disease-initiation mechanisms.

The clonotype comes from a female donor with ankylosing spondylitis or in good health (not recorded which). Material: blood, either unsorted or a sorted T cell fraction (not recorded which). The sequence links TRBV6-6 to TRBJ2-7; the D call could be TRBD1 or TRBD2, with each sharing 6 bases. Here is the DNA: TGTGCCAGCAGTTCCCCCGGGGGCGCAGAGCAGTACTTC. This encodes CASSSPGGAEQYF.